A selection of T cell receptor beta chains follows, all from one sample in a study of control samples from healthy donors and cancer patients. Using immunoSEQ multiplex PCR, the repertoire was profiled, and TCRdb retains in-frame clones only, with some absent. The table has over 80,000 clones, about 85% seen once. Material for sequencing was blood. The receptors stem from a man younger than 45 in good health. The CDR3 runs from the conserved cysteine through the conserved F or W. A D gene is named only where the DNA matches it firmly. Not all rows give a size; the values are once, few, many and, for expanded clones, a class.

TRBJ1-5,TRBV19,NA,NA,CASRSAGQLLDSNQPQHF,TGTGCCAGTAGGTCCGCAGGACAGCTACTTGATAGCAATCAGCCCCAGCATTTT
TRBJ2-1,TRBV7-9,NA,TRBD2,CASSSSRSGGAATREQFF,TGTGCCAGCAGCTCCTCCCGTAGCGGGGGGGCCGCTACGCGTGAGCAGTTCTTC
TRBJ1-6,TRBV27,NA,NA,CASSPGLYNSPLHF,TGTGCCAGCAGTCCGGGACTTTATAATTCACCCCTCCACTTT
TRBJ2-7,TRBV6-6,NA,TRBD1,CASSLGGASNEQYF,TGTGCCAGCAGTTTAGGGGGCGCGTCCAACGAGCAGTACTTC
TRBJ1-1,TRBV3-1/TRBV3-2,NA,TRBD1,CASSQDGRGLTEAFF,TGTGCCAGCAGCCAAGACGGCAGGGGGCTCACTGAAGCTTTCTTT
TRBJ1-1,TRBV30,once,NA,CAWNWGRAQPEAFF,TGTGCCTGGAATTGGGGGAGGGCGCAGCCTGAAGCTTTCTTT
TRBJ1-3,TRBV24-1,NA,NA,CASPRRGKAGNTIYF,TGTGCCTCCCCCCGCAGAGGGAAAGCTGGAAACACCATATATTTT
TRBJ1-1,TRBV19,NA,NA,CASRPGGDTEAFF,TGTGCCAGTAGACCGGGGGGTGACACTGAAGCTTTCTTT
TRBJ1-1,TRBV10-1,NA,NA,CASSELRMNTEAFF,TGCGCCAGCAGTGAGTTGAGAATGAACACTGAAGCTTTCTTT
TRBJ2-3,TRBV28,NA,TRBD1,CASPTPGQGEQYF,TGTGCCAGCCCAACCCCAGGACAGGGCGAGCAGTATTTT
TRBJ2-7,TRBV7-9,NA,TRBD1,CASSPPQGVIEQYF,TGTGCCAGCAGCCCGCCGCAGGGGGTGATAGAGCAGTACTTC
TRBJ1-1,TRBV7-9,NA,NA,CASSLRDTEAFF,TGTGCCAGCAGCTTAAGGGACACTGAAGCTTTCTTT
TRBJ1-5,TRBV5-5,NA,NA,CASSLIPGTLSNQPQHF,TGTGCCAGCAGCTTGATTCCCGGAACACTTAGCAATCAGCCCCAGCATTTT
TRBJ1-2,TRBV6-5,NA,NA,CASLPGANYGYTF,TGTGCCAGCCTTCCCGGGGCGAACTATGGCTACACCTTC
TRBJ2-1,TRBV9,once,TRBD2,CASSVVSGGFNEQFF,TGTGCCAGCAGCGTAGTAAGCGGGGGGTTCAATGAGCAGTTCTTC
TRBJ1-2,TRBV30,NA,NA,CAWSRQSGGYTF,TGTGCCTGGAGCCGGCAGTCGGGGGGCTACACCTTC
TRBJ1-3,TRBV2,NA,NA,CASSGQILSGNTIYF,TGTGCCAGCAGTGGGCAGATTTTATCTGGAAACACCATATATTTT